The entry below gives a single T cell receptor (beta chain) sequence along with its context. The antigen remains undetermined. One junction end disagrees with the germline gene, perhaps due to a read error. The data were obtained in a study of post-analysis software for immune sequencing data. The wider study: Included courses were relapsing-remitting and secondary progressive multiple sclerosis; progressive-relapsing multiple sclerosis was also included.

Germline V CDR1 and CDR2: SNHLY, FYNNEI. The CDR3 contains 15 residues. General study findings and limits: Compared with controls, patients showed significantly lower normalized Chao1 diversity. About 5 TRBV segments were significantly more frequent in patients than in controls. TRBV5-6, TRBV5-1 and TRBV20-1 were among these segments. Under F measure analysis, samples from one preparation batch co-clustered strongly.

TCR beta cDNA libraries included unique molecular identifiers. T cells, about 0.95 to 10 million of them, yielded hundreds of thousands of cDNA molecules. TCRdb re-derived calls from the PCR reads in MiXCR, one entry per CDR3 protein. The sample records roughly 600,000 distinct CDR3 sequences, 44% being singletons. The TCR comes from a girl under 18 with multiple sclerosis. The J gene is TRBJ2-2, the V gene TRBV2; weak D call: TRBD1 (7 bases). The sample consisted of blood. The CDR3: CASSVGTANTGGLFF. The CDR3 DNA is TGTGCCAGCAGTGTCGGGACAGCGAACACCGGGGGGCTGTTTTTT.